The 17 T cell receptor beta chains below all came from one sample that was sequenced in a study of T cells in Graves' hyperthyroidism and ophthalmopathy. From RNA transcripts, TCR beta CDR3 regions were amplified. During a first-round RT-PCR of the TCR CDR3, the HTBI primer set was used. Each CDR3 protein is one row after TCRdb ran MiXCR on the multiplex PCR reads. The data contain 560,000 or so distinct CDR3 sequences, about 20% of them seen just once; the ten biggest clones take up approximately 50%. Sequencing used blood. These receptors were collected from a man aged 40-55 years with Graves' ophthalmopathy.

The V and J genes are TRBV3-1 and TRBJ2-3, with 7 nucleotides matching TRBD2. V lost 1 base, J lost 2 bases, and 6 bases stayed unmatched. Germline CDR1 is LGHDT and CDR2 is YNNKEL (reference sequence). This CDR3 comprises 16 residues. CDR3 residues: CASSQGPSGLTDTQYF. The DNA of the CDR3 is TGTGCCAGCAGCCAAGGTCCTAGCGGACTCACAGATACGCAGTATTTT.

The CDR3 nucleotides are TGTGCCATCAGAACGGTCACTGATACGCAGTATTTT. Its protein product is CAIRTVTDTQYF. The V and J genes are TRBV10-3 and TRBJ2-3; D not certain. The CDR3 covers 12 residues. Germline V gene data show CDR1 as ENHRY and CDR2 as SYGVKD. V lost 6 bases and J lost 6, with 10 bases in between.

The gene calls are TRBV3-1 and TRBJ1-4; a weak D match, TRBD1 (5 bases). This CDR3 is 15 amino acids long. Germline V gene data show CDR1 as LGHDT and CDR2 as YNNKEL (reference sequence). Between the trimmed V and J ends, which lost 3 bases and 7 bases, there was a span of 15 bases. The CDR3 DNA reads as TGTGCCAGCAGCCACATGCGCCCGCAGGGTGAAAAACTGTTTTTT. Protein: CASSHMRPQGEKLFF.

This clonotype was counted at least ten times. The CDR3 region is CSSTTGRDTDTQYF. CDR3 coding DNA: TGCAGTTCAACCACGGGCCGCGACACAGATACGCAGTATTTT. The chain combines TRBV20-1 with TRBJ2-3; no reliable D call. Deletions cut 8 bases from V and 2 bases from J, with 17 bases between. Germline V lookup: CDR1 DFQATT, CDR2 SNEGSKA (reference sequence). This CDR3 has 14 residues.

This clonotype was found many times. The rearrangement joins TRBV2 to TRBJ2-1; 7 bases line up with TRBD1. The CDR3 sequence is 14 residues long. Germline V gives CDR1 SNHLY, CDR2 FYNNEI. The V and J ends lost 7 bases and 0 bases, in that order; junction bases with no gene match: 3. In DNA, the CDR3 is TGTGCCAGCAAACCAGGGGGCTCCTACAATGAGCAGTTCTTC. Translated: CASKPGGSYNEQFF.

Turning to this clonotype: A junction end diverges from the germline sequence, so it may reflect a read error. The V gene is TRBV2, the J gene TRBJ2-5; D might be TRBD1 or TRBD2, each matching 6 bases. The CDR3 spans 16 residues. CDR1 is SNHLY and CDR2 is FYNNEI in the germline V gene. CDR3 protein: CASGGRRDKAQGTQYF. CDR3 DNA sequence: TGTGCCAGCGGGGGGCGTAGGGATAAGGCTCAAGGGACCCAGTACTTC.

This sequence joins TRBV6-4 and TRBJ2-1; 10 bases match TRBD2. The CDR3 totals 16 residues. Germline V gene data show CDR1 as MRHNA and CDR2 as SNTAGT. The V segment lost 5 bases and the J segment 4 bases; nucleotides outside the gene matches: 8. The CDR3 region has the DNA TGTGCCAGCAGTTCTGGAAATAGCGGGAGGTACAATGAGCAGTTCTTC. It specifies CASSSGNSGRYNEQFF.

This clonotype was recorded at least ten times. The genes are TRBV6-2 or TRBV6-3 and TRBJ2-7; tentatively, D is TRBD1 (6 bases). The germline gives CDR1 MNHEY, CDR2 SVGEGT. V lost 5 bases to trimming and J lost 4 bases, with 12 bases between them. CDR3 length equals 13 residues. CDR3 sequence: CASSRGTSYEQYF. CDR3 DNA: TGTGCCAGCAGTCGTGGGACATCATACGAGCAGTACTTC.

This chain uses TRBV28 with TRBJ1-5; D gene uncertain. Trimming took off 1 base at V and 4 bases at J, with 8 bases between the two ends. The CDR3 sequence is 14 residues long. Germline CDR1 and CDR2: MDHEN and SYDVKM. The CDR3 spells CASSLFRQNQPQHF. The CDR3 DNA is TGTGCCAGCAGTTTATTCCGGCAGAATCAGCCCCAGCATTTT. Variable domain in full (rest from reference TRBV28 and TRBJ1-5): DVKVTQSSRYLVKRTGEKVFLECVQDMDHENMFWYRQDPGLGLRLIYFSYDVKMKEKGDIPEGYSVSREKKERFSLILESASTNQTSMYLCASSLFRQNQPQHFGDGTRLSIL.

This clonotype was counted only a few times. This chain links TRBV12-3 or TRBV12-4 with TRBJ2-1; D is unresolved. The V end lost 7 bases, the J end lost 3 bases, and 7 bases lay between the germline ends. This CDR3 spans 12 amino acids. The CDR3 is CASTTDYNEQFF. CDR3 nucleotide sequence: TGTGCCAGCACCACCGACTACAATGAGCAGTTCTTC.

Only a few counts were recorded for this clonotype. The chain uses TRBV29-1 and TRBJ2-2; 10 positions agree with TRBD2. V was pared by 6 bases and J by 5 bases, with 6 bases of the junction left unmatched. Germline-derived CDR1 and CDR2 are SQVTM and ANQGSEA. The CDR3 totals 14 residues. This CDR3 is CSVSAGGVTGELFF. DNA for the CDR3: TGCAGCGTCTCAGCGGGAGGGGTGACCGGGGAGCTGTTTTTT.

This clonotype showed up many times. This chain links TRBV20-1 with TRBJ1-1; D call uncertain. The ends were cut back, 5 bases at V and 1 base at J, with 11 bases in the middle. The CDR3 totals 13 residues. CDR1 and CDR2 (germline): DFQATT, SNEGSKA (reference sequence). CDR3 residues: CSAPERGNTEAFF. CDR3 coding DNA: TGCAGTGCTCCGGAACGGGGGAACACTGAAGCTTTCTTT.

This clonotype appeared many times. The rearrangement joins TRBV12-3 or TRBV12-4 to TRBJ2-3, with D perhaps matching TRBD1 (5 bases). This CDR3 has 15 residues. The germline V and J ends were trimmed by 5 bases and 0 bases, with 12 bases remaining between them. CDR3 protein: CASSTTGASTDTQYF. The CDR3 DNA is TGTGCCAGCAGTACTACTGGGGCGAGCACAGATACGCAGTATTTT.

This clonotype was detected ten times or more. In nucleotides, the CDR3 is TGTGCCAGCAGCCTCACTACAGGGAGCTACAATGAGCAGTTCTTC. Protein: CASSLTTGSYNEQFF. The V gene is TRBV7-2, the J gene TRBJ2-1; D perhaps matches TRBD1 (6 bases). V lost 5 bases to trimming and J lost 3 bases, with 14 bases between them. This CDR3 region has 15 residues. CDR1 and CDR2 from the germline V gene are SGHTA and FQGNSA. Full variable domain (outside the CDR3, taken from reference TRBV7-2 and TRBJ2-1): GAGVSQSPSNKVTEKGKDVELRCDPISGHTALYWYRQSLGQGLEFLIYFQGNSAPDKSGLPSDRFSAERTGGSVSTLTIQRTQQEDSAVYLCASSLTTGSYNEQFFGPGTRLTVL.

This clonotype was observed a few times. This rearrangement joins TRBV9 to TRBJ1-5; 8 nucleotides align to TRBD1. The CDR3 covers 15 residues. V dropped 0 bases and J dropped 1; count of bases not matched to a gene: 0. Germline V gives CDR1 SGDLS, CDR2 YYNGEE. The CDR3 spells CASSVGDRSNQPQHF. The CDR3 DNA sequence: TGTGCCAGCAGCGTAGGGGACAGGAGCAATCAGCCCCAGCATTTT.

This clonotype was seen more than once but under ten times. This chain joins TRBV7-3 and TRBJ2-7; 7 nucleotides match TRBD1. The CDR3 sequence is 13 residues long. V was clipped by 6 bases and J by 3 bases; unmatched bases: 5. Germline V gene sequence: CDR1 SGHTA, CDR2 FQGTGA. CDR3 residues: CASSRTGIYEQYF. The CDR3 DNA reads TGTGCCAGCAGTAGGACAGGCATCTACGAGCAGTACTTC.

The CDR3 loop reads CASSVESGGPDEQFF. The CDR3 DNA is TGTGCCAGCAGCGTAGAGTCGGGAGGGCCTGACGAGCAGTTCTTC. The chain carries TRBV9 and TRBJ2-7; 8 nucleotides match TRBD2. The J call may not be correct, given that the DNA end is closer to TRBJ2-1. The V gene's germline CDR1 is SGDLS and CDR2 YYNGEE. This CDR3 comprises 15 residues.